This T cell receptor beta chain came from a study of blood T cell repertoires in COVID-19. About the study: Sites in the United States, Italy and Spain provided acute and convalescent COVID-19 samples. PBMCs, B-cell-depleted T cells, or T cells provided the cDNA or gDNA that made up the material.

This CDR3 has 14 residues. Per the germline V gene, CDR1 is SGHNT and CDR2 is YYREEE (reference sequence). Trimming cost V 0 bases and J 0 bases, with 6 bases left between them. Authors' data handling: The assay estimated nucleated cells by amplifying reference gene primers. Clones were sequenced by immunoSEQ multiplex PCR, and TCRdb holds only the in-frame ones, with some missing. The V and J calls and the clone size are those of that table, but D and trimming were determined from the DNA. The table has 200,000 to 300,000 clones, about 79% seen once. This clone has only a few counts. Sequencing input: peripheral blood. This TCR was recovered from a man aged 35 to 55 who had recovered from COVID-19. The chain uses TRBV5-4 and TRBJ2-5; no reliable D call. CDR3 in DNA: TGTGCCAGCAGCTTGGCGCGTAACCAAGAGACCCAGTACTTC. This codes for CASSLARNQETQYF. The full variable domain, completed using reference TRBV5-4 and TRBJ2-5, is ETGVTQSPTHLIKTRGQQVTLRCSSQSGHNTVSWYQQALGQGPQFIFQYYREEENGRGNFPPRFSGLQFPNYSSELNVNALELDDSALYLCASSLARNQETQYFGPGTRLLVL.